What follows are 17 T cell receptor beta chains derived from one specimen sequenced in a study of early T cells in non-severe SARS-CoV-2 infection. TCRdb redid the calling of the 5' RACE reads with MiXCR, one entry per CDR3 protein. Of 50,000 or so distinct CDR3 sequences in the sample, around 4.6% were seen once. Source material: whole blood. The receptors originated from an adult who was a healthcare worker with PCR-confirmed SARS-CoV-2 infection or an uninfected control (not recorded which).

This clonotype was seen at least ten times. The CDR3 coding sequence is TGTGCCAGCAGCCAAATTCGGAGGGCCCGGGAGCAGTACTTC. Translating it yields CASSQIRRAREQYF. The V and J genes are TRBV3-1 and TRBJ2-7; perhaps TRBD2 as D (6 bases). Germline assignment: CDR1 LGHDT and CDR2 YNNKEL (reference sequence). The CDR3 has 14 amino acids. The V and J ends lost 2 bases and 7 bases respectively, with 15 bases between them.

This clonotype was picked up a small number of times. The V gene is TRBV29-1, the J gene TRBJ1-4; 8 bases align to TRBD1. V shed 6 bases, J shed 7 bases, and the junction held 10 bases outside the gene matches. CDR3 length: 14 amino acids. Germline V lookup: CDR1 SQVTM, CDR2 ANQGSEA. The DNA for the CDR3 is TGCAGCGTCGGGACAGGAGGAACACGTGAAAAACTGTTTTTT. The encoded protein is CSVGTGGTREKLFF.

The V and J genes are TRBV7-8 and TRBJ2-7, with 11 bases aligning to TRBD2. After removal of 5 bases from V and 0 bases from J, the junction contained 9 bases not matched to a gene. The CDR3 covers 17 residues. The germline V gene has CDR1 SGHVS and CDR2 FQNEAQ. CDR3 sequence: CASSPLAGGPSSYEQYF. The CDR3 bases are TGTGCCAGCAGCCCATTAGCGGGAGGGCCCAGCTCCTACGAGCAGTACTTC. Filled out from reference TRBV7-8 and TRBJ2-7, the complete variable domain reads GAGVSQSPRYKVAKRGQDVALRCDPISGHVSLFWYQQALGQGPEFLTYFQNEAQLDKSGLPSDRFFAERPEGSVSTLKIQRTQQEDSAVYLCASSPLAGGPSSYEQYFGPGTRLTVT.

The CDR3 loop is CASRRTGRSEQFF. The CDR3 nucleotides read TGTGCCAGCAGGAGGACAGGGCGGAGTGAGCAGTTCTTC. The genes are TRBV11-2 and TRBJ2-1; 8 bases match TRBD1. Germline lookup yields CDR1 SGHAT and CDR2 FQNNGV. CDR3 size: 13 residues. V trimming: 6 bases; J trimming: 9 bases; junction bases outside the gene matches: 7.

Ten or more counts support this clonotype. The CDR3 here is CSARDPRGLKRGADGYTF. The CDR3 DNA sequence: TGCAGTGCTAGAGATCCCCGGGGGCTCAAAAGGGGAGCCGATGGCTACACCTTC. The J gene is TRBJ1-2, the V gene TRBV20-1, with D possibly TRBD1 on 6 matching bases. V shed 0 bases and J shed 6 bases, with 26 bases lying between them. Germline CDR1 is DFQATT and CDR2 is SNEGSKA (reference sequence). This CDR3 is 18 amino acids long.

The V call is TRBV11-2, the J call TRBJ2-2, with TRBD2 matching over 13 bases. Germline CDR1 is SGHAT and CDR2 is FQNNGV. V gave up 4 bases and J gave up 6 bases; unmatched junction bases: 8. The CDR3 totals 17 residues. In DNA, the CDR3 is TGTGCCAGCAGCTCCAAAAGGACTAGCGGGGGAGCCGGGGAGCTGTTTTTT. This codes for CASSSKRTSGGAGELFF.

The chain couples TRBV5-1 to TRBJ2-2; no clear D gene. Trimming took 2 bases from V and 4 from J, leaving 12 bases between them. Germline V gene lookup returns CDR1 SGHRS and CDR2 YFSETQ. The CDR3 runs 15 residues. The CDR3 DNA follows: TGCGCCAGCAGCTTCCCGGACCACCCCACCGGGGAGCTGTTTTTT. Residues: CASSFPDHPTGELFF.

As regards this clonotype: A read error is possible here, since a much larger clone lies one base away. Here the CDR3 omits its conserved ending phenylalanine or tryptophan, so a read error is the likely source. This chain links TRBV25-1 with TRBJ2-3; D might be TRBD2 (6 bases). This CDR3 is 15 amino acids long. V was cut by 4 bases and J by 4 bases, with 15 bases left in between. CDR1 is MGHDK and CDR2 is SYGVNS in the germline V gene. In nucleotides, the CDR3 is TGTGCCAGCAGTGGACGCGGATGGAGGGCAGATACGCAGTATATT. Translating gives CASSGRGWRADTQYI.

This clonotype was observed at least ten times. The CDR3 nucleotides are TGTGCCAGCAGCCCGACACTGGGGAACACTGAAGCTTTCTTT. This translates into CASSPTLGNTEAFF. The chain recombines TRBV6-6 with TRBJ1-1; D call uncertain. V lost 6 bases and J lost 1, with 12 bases in between. Germline V CDR1 and CDR2: MNHNY, SVGAGI (reference sequence). The CDR3 has 14 residues.

In its sample, this clonotype was seen a few times. The CDR3 DNA sequence: TGTGCCAGCAGTTTTACGGTGCGGGAGCAGTACTTC. Its protein is CASSFTVREQYF. The chain carries TRBV12-3 or TRBV12-4 and TRBJ2-7; D remains ambiguous. This CDR3 spans 12 amino acids. V lost 3 bases and J lost 7, with 10 bases in between.

This clonotype was observed at least ten times. CDR3 sequence reads: CASSPSSPTGDYEQYF. The CDR3 region has the DNA TGTGCCAGCAGCCCTTCTTCCCCAACCGGAGACTACGAGCAGTACTTC. The V gene is TRBV14, the J gene TRBJ2-7; D is ambiguous. This CDR3 region has 16 residues. From germline, CDR1 is SGHDN and CDR2 FVKESK. V was cut by 4 bases and J by 3 bases, with 19 bases left in between.

This clonotype was recorded many times. V usage is TRBV12-3 or TRBV12-4 and J usage is TRBJ1-1; D is unresolved. CDR3 size: 13 residues. Trimming stripped 4 bases from V and 5 bases from J, with 11 bases between. Here the CDR3 reads CASSSGRGTEAFF. DNA for the CDR3: TGTGCCAGCAGTTCCGGGCGAGGGACTGAAGCTTTCTTT.

This clonotype was counted between two and nine times. The rearrangement links TRBV9 to TRBJ2-2, with 7 bases matching TRBD1. The trim removed 3 bases at V and 0 bases at J, leaving 2 bases unmatched. Looked up from germline, CDR1 is SGDLS and CDR2 is YYNGEE. This CDR3 is 15 amino acids long. As DNA, the CDR3 is TGTGCCAGCAGCGCAACAGGGGCGAACACCGGGGAGCTGTTTTTT. Its translation: CASSATGANTGELFF.

This clonotype was counted between two and nine times. CDR3 residues: CASSLVQGQETQYF. The CDR3 region has the DNA TGTGCCAGCAGTTTAGTACAGGGGCAAGAGACCCAGTACTTC. This chain connects TRBV12-3 or TRBV12-4 to TRBJ2-5; 7 positions agree with TRBD1. The CDR3 contains 14 residues. V lost 1 base and J lost 2; bases outside the gene matches: 1.

CDR3 DNA sequence: TGCGCCACCACAGCGGGAGGAGATACGCAGTATTTT. Translation: CATTAGGDTQYF. The V and J genes are TRBV10-2 and TRBJ2-3; 9 positions agree with TRBD2. Germline trimming cut 10 bases from V and 5 bases from J; bases unmatched to any gene: 4. CDR1 and CDR2 (germline): WSHSY, SAAADI. CDR3 length: 12 amino acids.

The chain employs TRBV6-1 and TRBJ2-7; 8 positions match TRBD1. V shed 5 bases and J 2 bases; nucleotides not matched to a gene: 8. Germline V gene data show CDR1 as MNHNS and CDR2 as SASEGT. CDR3 size: 15 residues. CDR3 sequence (DNA): TGTGCCAGCAGTTCAAGGACAGGGTACGCCTACGAGCAGTACTTC. Translated: CASSSRTGYAYEQYF.

This clonotype came up many times. The chain links TRBV12-3 or TRBV12-4 to TRBJ2-1; 9 nucleotides match TRBD2. The CDR3 length is 16 residues. V dropped 1 base and J dropped 6; count of bases not matched to a gene: 7. CDR3 sequence (DNA): TGTGCCAGCAGTTTAGATCGGGCTAGCGGGGCCAATGAGCAGTTCTTC. It yields the protein CASSLDRASGANEQFF.